The rows below give T cell receptor beta chains drawn from one sample of a study of T cells in localized non-small cell lung cancer. Generated by immunoSEQ multiplex PCR, the TCRdb table keeps only in-frame clones and is missing some. The sample includes around 69,000 clones, 85% to 90% of them seen just once. The specimen comprised peripheral blood, sampled before any cancer treatment. These receptors originate from a woman aged 40 to 75 with stage I lung adenocarcinoma. Each CDR3 is given with its conserved first and last residue. Each record gives: J gene, D gene, V gene, CDR3 DNA, CDR3 protein. A D gene is named only where the DNA matches it firmly.

TRBJ1-4 . TRBV2 TGTGCCAGCACAGAGAGCGTGGAAAAACTGTTTTTT CASTESVEKLFF
TRBJ1-2 TRBD1 TRBV18 TGTGCCAGCTCACCCGGTGAGGGACGAAGGACAGGTGAAAACTATGGCTACACCTTC CASSPGEGRRTGENYGYTF
TRBJ2-1 . TRBV7-6 TGTGCCAGCAGCTTACGAGGACTGAGGCCGGAGCATTACAATGAGCAGTTCTTC CASSLRGLRPEHYNEQFF
TRBJ1-1 . TRBV5-6 TGTGCCAGCAGCTTTGTTCTATGGGACACTGAAGCTTTCTTT CASSFVLWDTEAFF
TRBJ2-7 TRBD1 TRBV5-4 TGTGCCAGCAGCCAGGGGGCCGACAGGAGCTCCTACGAGCAGTGCTTC CASSQGADRSSYEQCF
TRBJ2-7 . TRBV5-1 TGCGCCAGCAGCTTGGAGTCCGAGCAGTACTTC CASSLESEQYF
TRBJ1-2 . TRBV18 TGTGCCAGCTCTACGACAGATTCTAACTATGGCTACACCTTC CASSTTDSNYGYTF
TRBJ2-5 TRBD1 TRBV27 TGTGCCAGCAGTCCCAGGGGGCTTGGGAAAGAGACCCAGTACTTC CASSPRGLGKETQYF
TRBJ1-1 . TRBV7-2 TGTGCCAGCAGCTTAGCGACAGGGAACACTGAAGCTTTCTTT CASSLATGNTEAFF
TRBJ2-2 . TRBV5-1 . CASSLVLFGAGELFF
TRBJ2-7 TRBD2 TRBV9 TGTGCCAGCAGCGTAGCCCCAGCGGGAGAAGGCTACGAGCAGTACTTC CASSVAPAGEGYEQYF
TRBJ2-1 TRBD2 TRBV5-6 TGTGCCAGCAGCTTCGGGACTAGCGGGAGGTTCTTC CASSFGTSGRFF
TRBJ1-4 . TRBV19 TGTGCCAGTACCACCCCTTCCGGGGGAACTAATGAAAAACTGTTTTTT CASTTPSGGTNEKLFF
TRBJ1-1 . TRBV7-8 TGTGCCAGCAGCCGTCGGACAGCGCTAGAAGCTTTCTTT CASSRRTALEAFF
TRBJ1-5 TRBD1 TRBV7-2 TGTGCCAGCAGCATTGACAGGGGGAATCAGCCCCAGCATTTT CASSIDRGNQPQHF
TRBJ1-5 . TRBV5-5 TGTGCCAGCAGCGGTTATGGACAGCCCCAGCATTTT CASSGYGQPQHF